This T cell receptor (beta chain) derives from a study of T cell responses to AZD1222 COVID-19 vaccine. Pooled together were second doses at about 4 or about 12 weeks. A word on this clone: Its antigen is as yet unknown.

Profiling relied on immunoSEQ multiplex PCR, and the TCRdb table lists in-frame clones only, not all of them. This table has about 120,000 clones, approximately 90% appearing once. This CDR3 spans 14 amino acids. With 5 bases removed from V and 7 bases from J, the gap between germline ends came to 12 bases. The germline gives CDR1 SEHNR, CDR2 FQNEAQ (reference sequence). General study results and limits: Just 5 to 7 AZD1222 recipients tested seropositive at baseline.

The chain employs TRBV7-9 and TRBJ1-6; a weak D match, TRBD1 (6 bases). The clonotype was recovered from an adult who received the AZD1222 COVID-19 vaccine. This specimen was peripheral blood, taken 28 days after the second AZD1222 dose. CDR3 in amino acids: CASSLDSPNSPLHF. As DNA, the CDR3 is TGTGCCAGCAGCCTGGACAGCCCAAATTCACCCCTCCACTTT.